This T cell receptor (beta chain) was observed in a study of blood T cell repertoires in COVID-19. About the study: Samples came from the United States, Italy and Spain, spanning acute and convalescent COVID-19.

The assay was immunoSEQ multiplex PCR, and TCRdb's table has in-frame clones only and misses some. The sample carries a few hundred thousand clones, around 84% recorded once. CDR1 is LGHNA, CDR2 YNFKEQ, per germline. The CDR3 covers 14 residues. The V and J ends lost 4 bases and 3 bases, in that order; junction bases with no gene match: 2. Ages ranged from about 18 to 100 years, with residence in 24 US areas. This clone was detected a few times. The TCR sequence derives from a young man with acute COVID-19. The rearrangement uses TRBV4-2 and TRBJ1-2, with 10 bases fitting TRBD1. The sample comprised PBMCs or T cells enriched from blood (not recorded which). The CDR3 region is CASSLGTGDYGYTF. The CDR3 nucleotides read TGTGCCAGCAGCCTGGGGACAGGGGACTATGGCTACACCTTC.